This T cell receptor (beta chain) was retrieved from a study of Graves' ophthalmopathy and Graves' hyperthyroidism. In this cohort, patients with other autoimmune diseases, uncontrolled infections, pregnancy or lactation were excluded. Each diagnosis was determined on the basis of clinical symptoms, serum thyroxine, TRAb, thyroid ultrasound and orbital computed tomography. Germline V CDR1 and CDR2: MDHEN, SYDVKM. The CDR3 totals 15 residues. Trimming took off 3 bases at V and 0 bases at J, with 12 bases between the two ends. Amplification from RNA transcripts yielded the TCR beta CDR3 regions. Following a first-round RT-PCR that used HTBI primers, a second-round multiplex PCR was carried out. One entry per CDR3 protein, called by TCRdb with MiXCR from the multiplex PCR reads. Among about 400,000 distinct CDR3 sequences listed, 18% were seen once.

V gene TRBV28 combines with J gene TRBJ2-7; TRBD2 is a possible D gene (6 bases). The source material was peripheral blood. This clonotype was obtained from a young woman with Graves' ophthalmopathy. As DNA, the CDR3 is TGTGCCAGCAGTTTCGGAGGGGAGATCTCCTACGAGCAGTACTTC. It codes for CASSFGGEISYEQYF. The whole variable domain, filled in from reference TRBV28 and TRBJ2-7, reads DVKVTQSSRYLVKRTGEKVFLECVQDMDHENMFWYRQDPGLGLRLIYFSYDVKMKEKGDIPEGYSVSREKKERFSLILESASTNQTSMYLCASSFGGEISYEQYFGPGTRLTVT.